A selection of T cell receptor beta chains follows, all from one sample in a study of glioma-infiltrating T cells after dendritic cell vaccination. Profiled with immunoSEQ multiplex PCR; TCRdb holds only in-frame clones, not every one. The sample includes 70,000 to 90,000 clones, roughly four fifths of them seen just once. Sequenced here: blood, sampled after dendritic cell vaccination. The origin of the receptors is a human donor with glioblastoma. The CDR3 runs from the conserved cysteine through the conserved F or W. Fields, in order: D gene, V gene, J gene, CDR3 length, clone size, CDR3 DNA, CDR3 protein. The D gene is left open where the match is weak. Clone size is stated in some rows and not others, as once, few, many or a class when expanded.

>NA|TRBV5-4|TRBJ2-6|19|NA
TGTGCCAGCAGCTCCCTTGCGACAGGCCTGGGGTCTGGGGCCAACGTCCTGACTTTC
CASSSLATGLGSGANVLTF
>TRBD2|TRBV7-2|TRBJ2-7|15|NA
TGTGCCAGCAGTCGACTAGCGGGGGGCACGTACGAGCAGTACTTC
CASSRLAGGTYEQYF
>TRBD1|TRBV7-2|TRBJ1-2|15|NA
TGTGCCAGCAGCCTGGGGTGGCAGGGGGTGTATGGCTACACCTTC
CASSLGWQGVYGYTF
>TRBD2|TRBV28|TRBJ2-2|16|NA
TGTGCCAGCAGGGTGACTAGCGGGGGCCGCGTCGGGGAGCTGTTTTTT
CASRVTSGGRVGELFF
>TRBD1|TRBV2|TRBJ1-3|16|NA
TGTGCCAGCAGGCGACAGGGGACAGGTGCTGGAAACACCATATATTTT
CASRRQGTGAGNTIYF
>NA|TRBV5-4|TRBJ2-3|15|NA
TGTGCCAGCAGCTTGGAGAGTAGAAGCACAGATACGCAGTATTTT
CASSLESRSTDTQYF
>TRBD1|TRBV19|TRBJ1-2|13|NA
TGTGCCACCCGACAGGGGGCAGGAGAAGGCTACACCTTC
CATRQGAGEGYTF
>NA|TRBV5-1|TRBJ2-2|16|NA
TGCGCCAGCAGCTTGGGGGCCGTCGGTGCCACCGGGGAGCTGTTTTTT
CASSLGAVGATGELFF
>NA|TRBV30|TRBJ2-3|15|NA
TGTGCCTGGAGTGTAGGGGGATCCAGGGCAGATACGCAGTATTTT
CAWSVGGSRADTQYF
>NA|TRBV7-2|TRBJ1-5|13|NA
TGTGCCAGCAGCCGCGGACTCAATCAGCCCCAGCATTTT
CASSRGLNQPQHF
>TRBD1|TRBV7-3|TRBJ2-7|13|NA
TGTGCCAGCAGCTCAACAGGGGGCAGGGAGCAGTACTTC
CASSSTGGREQYF
>TRBD1|TRBV7-2|TRBJ2-7|15|NA
TGTGCCAGCAGCTTGGGACAGGACCTCTCCTACGAGCAGTACTTC
CASSLGQDLSYEQYF
>NA|TRBV5-1|TRBJ2-7|13|once
TGCGCCAGCAAGCCGGGACTCGCCGAGGAGCAGTACTTC
CASKPGLAEEQYF
>NA|TRBV6-1|TRBJ2-7|14|NA
TGTGCCAGCAGTGAACAGGGCCAGGCCTACGAGCAGTACTTC
CASSEQGQAYEQYF
>NA|TRBV27|TRBJ2-1|16|NA
TGTGCCAGCAGTAATACGGGGGACAGTCGTAACAATGAGCAGTTCTTC
CASSNTGDSRNNEQFF
>NA|TRBV5-4|TRBJ1-2|15|NA
TGTGCCAGCAGCTTTGGGAGAACAACTAACTATGGCTACACCTTC
CASSFGRTTNYGYTF
>NA|TRBV19|TRBJ2-7|13|NA
TGTGCCAGTGGATTGGGGCCCTCCTACGAGCAGTACTTC
CASGLGPSYEQYF
>NA|TRBV2|TRBJ1-3|15|few
TGTGCCAGCAGTGAGGAGGGTGCCGCTGGAAACACCATATATTTT
CASSEEGAAGNTIYF
>NA|TRBV7-6|TRBJ1-5|14|NA
TGTGCCAGCAGCCCATCCCCAGGGAAGGAGCCCCAGCATTTT
CASSPSPGKEPQHF
>NA|TRBV5-1|TRBJ1-2|16|NA
TGCGCCAGCAGCTTGGCCCCGCGGGGAAGGGACTATGGCTACACCTTC
CASSLAPRGRDYGYTF
>TRBD1|TRBV15|TRBJ1-2|16|NA
TGTGCCACCCAGCGGGGGACAGGGGCTCCGAACTATGGCTACACCTTC
CATQRGTGAPNYGYTF
>NA|TRBV6-6|TRBJ1-6|15|NA
TGTGCCAGCAGTTACTCGGGAGTCTATAATTCACCCCTCCACTTT
CASSYSGVYNSPLHF
>NA|TRBV7-9|TRBJ1-5|12|NA
TGTGCCAGCAGCTCGGGGTTGGCGCCCCAGCATTTT
CASSSGLAPQHF
>NA|TRBV19|TRBJ1-6|15|NA
TGTGCCAGTACCACCATGGGGGATGGGGGCTCACCCCTCCACTTT
CASTTMGDGGSPLHF
>NA|TRBV11-3|TRBJ2-2|15|NA
TGTGCCAGCAGCTTTAGACAGGGAGGCACCGGGGAGCTGTTTTTT
CASSFRQGGTGELFF
>NA|TRBV7-3|TRBJ2-3|15|NA
TGTGCCAGCAGCTTAGCGGGGGCGTACACAGATACGCAGTATTTT
CASSLAGAYTDTQYF
>NA|TRBV7-2|TRBJ1-2|14|NA
TGTGCCAGCAGCTTAGGCCAGACTAACTATGGCTACACCTTC
CASSLGQTNYGYTF
>NA|TRBV9|TRBJ2-2|16|NA
TGTGCCAGCAGCGTAGCATCAAGGGGGAGTTCCGGGGAGCTGTTTTTT
CASSVASRGSSGELFF
>NA|TRBV19|TRBJ2-2|16|NA
TGTGCCAGTAGTGGGCACGCTAGCCTGAACACCGGGGAGCTGTTTTTT
CASSGHASLNTGELFF
>NA|TRBV7-6|TRBJ2-5|13|NA
TGTGCCAGCAGCCCGCGGGACTTAGAGACCCAGTACTTC
CASSPRDLETQYF
>TRBD2|TRBV19|TRBJ2-3|18|NA
TGTGCCAGTAGTAAGACTAGCGGGGGGGCCTTGAGCACAGATACGCAGTATTTT
CASSKTSGGALSTDTQYF
>TRBD2|TRBV2|TRBJ2-5|14|NA
TGTGCCAGCAGGAATCTAGCGGGGGTAGAGACCCAGTACTTC
CASRNLAGVETQYF
>TRBD2|TRBV25-1|TRBJ2-3|16|NA
TGTGCCAGCAGTCCCCTAGCGGATTCTAGCACAGATACGCAGTATTTT
CASSPLADSSTDTQYF
>NA|TRBV13|TRBJ2-7|15|NA
TGTGCCAGCAGCTTCTGGGGGGGGGCCTCCTACGAGCAGTACTTC
CASSFWGGASYEQYF
>NA|TRBV7-2|TRBJ2-2|14|NA
TGTGCCAGCAGCTTAGCGCGAGGAACCGGGGAGCTGTTTTTT
CASSLARGTGELFF
>TRBD2|TRBV27|TRBJ2-7|15|NA
TGTGCCAGCAGTTTCACTAGCGGGGACTCCTACGAGCAGTACTTC
CASSFTSGDSYEQYF
>TRBD1|TRBV19|TRBJ1-5|14|NA
TGTGCCAGTAGTCCCAGGACAGGGGTTCAGCCCCAGCATTTT
CASSPRTGVQPQHF
>NA|TRBV5-1|TRBJ1-1|14|NA
TGCGCCAGCAGCGTATCTCAGGGAAACACTGAAGCTTTCTTT
CASSVSQGNTEAFF
>NA|TRBV27|TRBJ2-7|14|NA
TGTGCCAGCGCACTTAACAGTTACTCCTACGAGCAGTACTTC
CASALNSYSYEQYF
>NA|TRBV4-1|TRBJ1-5|13|NA
TGCGCCAGCAGCCAAGTTCCCGGGCAGCCCCAGCATTTT
CASSQVPGQPQHF
>NA|TRBV18|TRBJ2-5|16|once
TGTGCCAGCTCACCCCTTAGCGGAGCCCGGGGGGAGACCCAGTACTTC
CASSPLSGARGETQYF
>NA|TRBV5-1|TRBJ2-1|17|few
TGCGCCAGCAGCTTAGAAACTGAGGGGGTTCGAGACAATGAGCAGTTCTTC
CASSLETEGVRDNEQFF
>NA|TRBV11-1|TRBJ1-3|16|few
TGTGCCAGCAAGAAGACGTCGGAGCCTTCTGGAAACACCATATATTTT
CASKKTSEPSGNTIYF
>NA|TRBV10-2|TRBJ2-7|14|few
TGCGCCGGCGCCGATGGTCAGGGGTCCCACGAGCAGTACTTC
CAGADGQGSHEQYF
>TRBD1|TRBV19|TRBJ1-2|15|NA
TGTGCCAGTAGTATAGGGGCAGGGGGATCCTCCGGCTACACCTTC
CASSIGAGGSSGYTF
>TRBD1|TRBV9|TRBJ1-1|13|NA
TGTGCCAGCAGCGTTGACAGGGATTCTGAAGCTTTCTTT
CASSVDRDSEAFF
>NA|TRBV18|TRBJ1-5|15|NA
TGTGCCAGCTCACCACAGGGGATGGGTAATCAGCCCCAGCATTTT
CASSPQGMGNQPQHF
>NA|TRBV9|TRBJ2-5|13|NA
TGTGCCAGCAGCCCCACAGGTACCGAGACCCAGTACTTC
CASSPTGTETQYF
>NA|TRBV19|TRBJ1-1|14|NA
TGTGCCAGTAGTATAGGTCAGGGGAGCACTGAAGCTTTCTTT
CASSIGQGSTEAFF
>NA|TRBV28|TRBJ1-5|15|NA
TGTGCCAGCAGTATTCAGGGCCGAAGCAATCAGCCCCAGCATTTT
CASSIQGRSNQPQHF
>NA|TRBV5-6|TRBJ1-4|13|NA
TGTGCCAGCAGTGAAGGGGCTAATGAAAAACTGTTTTTT
CASSEGANEKLFF
>NA|TRBV6-5|TRBJ2-7|16|NA
TGTGCCAGCAGTTACTTACAGGGTTCCGCCTCCTACGAGCAGTACTTC
CASSYLQGSASYEQYF
>NA|TRBV25-1|TRBJ1-5|14|NA
TGTGCCAGCAGTGGGGCGGGTGGGAATCAGCCCCAGCATTTT
CASSGAGGNQPQHF
>NA|TRBV6-1|TRBJ1-1|14|NA
TGTGCCAGCAGTGTTGGGGGAGGTGACACTGAAGCTTTCTTT
CASSVGGGDTEAFF
>TRBD2|TRBV5-1|TRBJ2-1|15|NA
TGCGCCAGCAGCACGGTGATAGCGGGGTTAAATGAGCAGTTCTTC
CASSTVIAGLNEQFF
>NA|TRBV25-1|TRBJ2-7|15|once
TGTGCCAGCAGTGAGCCTGGGGGGAGCACCTACGAGCAGTACTTC
CASSEPGGSTYEQYF
>TRBD1|TRBV15|TRBJ1-6|17|NA
TGTGCCACCAGCAGAGGGGGACAGGGGGCTCGGAATTCACCCCTCCACTTT
CATSRGGQGARNSPLHF
>TRBD1|TRBV11-2|TRBJ1-1|14|once
TGTGCCAGCAGCTGGCAGGGGGCAGGGGACGAAGCTTTCTTT
CASSWQGAGDEAFF
>TRBD2|TRBV4-1|TRBJ2-3|19|NA
TGCGCCAGCAGCCAAGACCCGGCGGGGGGCCCTACCAACACAGATACGCAGTATTTT
CASSQDPAGGPTNTDTQYF
>TRBD2|TRBV6-4|TRBJ2-3|17|NA
TGTGCCAGCAGTGACTCGATAGCGGGGGGCGGCACAGATACGCAGTATTTT
CASSDSIAGGGTDTQYF